The TCR beta chain under discussion was sequenced for a study of T cells in pancreatic ductal adenocarcinoma. Notes on the study in general: Blood clonality (roughly 0.073) did not differ significantly from tumor (approximately 0.1).

This CDR3 spans 15 amino acids. Germline CDR1 reads SQVTM; CDR2 reads ANQGSEA. Germline trimming cut 1 base from V and 7 bases from J; bases unmatched to any gene: 9. Selected pancreatic ductal adenocarcinoma patients had undergone surgery without neoadjuvant therapy. A word on this clone: Antigen specificity is unknown.

Sequencing was performed with immunoSEQ multiplex PCR; in TCRdb, only in-frame clones are kept and a portion is missing. The table lists some 16,000 clones, about nine tenths of them singletons, with 0.75% to 0.95% in the top ten. This TCR was recovered from a human donor with pancreatic ductal adenocarcinoma. The material sequenced was PBMCs. This chain links TRBV29-1 with TRBJ2-2; 7 bases align to TRBD1. For the CDR3, the DNA is TGCAGCGTTGAAGCGCACAGGGGTGCCAGCGGGGAGCTGTTTTTT. It encodes CSVEAHRGASGELFF.